What follows describes a single T cell receptor beta chain. Libraries were prepared by immunoSEQ multiplex PCR; TCRdb keeps only in-frame clonotypes and omits some of them. The sample includes about 77,000 clones, roughly 91% of them seen just once. The sample originates from a study of T cell changes during pregnancy in multiple sclerosis. Losses at the gene ends were 2 bases for V and 2 bases for J; bases not matched to a gene: 8. Germline V gene lookup returns CDR1 MGHRA and CDR2 YSYEKL. The CDR3 runs 18 residues. The receptor was derived from a female donor in good health, enrolled as a control in a pregnancy study. The chain employs TRBV4-1 and TRBJ2-3; 12 nucleotides align to TRBD2. The specimen comprised peripheral blood, sampled after pregnancy. The CDR3 reads CASSQLALAGGDTDTQYF. CDR3 coding DNA: TGCGCCAGCAGCCAATTGGCTCTAGCGGGAGGGGACACAGATACGCAGTATTTT.